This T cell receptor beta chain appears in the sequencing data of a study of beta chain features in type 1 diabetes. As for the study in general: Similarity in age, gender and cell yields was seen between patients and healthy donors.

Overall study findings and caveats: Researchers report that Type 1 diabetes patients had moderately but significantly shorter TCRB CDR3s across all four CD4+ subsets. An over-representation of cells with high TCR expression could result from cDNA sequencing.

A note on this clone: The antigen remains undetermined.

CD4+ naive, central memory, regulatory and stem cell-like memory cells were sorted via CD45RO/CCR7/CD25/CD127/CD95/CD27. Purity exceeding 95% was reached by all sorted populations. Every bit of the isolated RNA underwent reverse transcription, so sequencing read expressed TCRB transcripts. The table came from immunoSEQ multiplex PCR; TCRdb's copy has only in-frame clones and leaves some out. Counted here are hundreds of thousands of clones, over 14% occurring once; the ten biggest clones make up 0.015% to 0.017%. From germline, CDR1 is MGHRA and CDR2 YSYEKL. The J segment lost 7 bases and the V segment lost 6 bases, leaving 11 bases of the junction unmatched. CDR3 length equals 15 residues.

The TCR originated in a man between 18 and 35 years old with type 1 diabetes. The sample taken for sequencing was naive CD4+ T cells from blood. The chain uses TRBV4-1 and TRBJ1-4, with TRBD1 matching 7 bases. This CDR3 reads CASSPTDRVTEKLFF. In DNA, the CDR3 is TGCGCCAGCAGTCCAACCGACAGGGTTACTGAAAAACTGTTTTTT.